The 10 T cell receptor beta chains given below trace back to one sample, sequenced in a study of T cell clonality in common variable immunodeficiency. Method: immunoSEQ multiplex PCR; TCRdb's copy keeps in-frame clones and lacks some. There are tens of thousands of clones in the sample, none observed a single time. The specimen was peripheral blood mononuclear cells. These receptors were taken from a person between 18 and 75 years old in good health.

In the case of this clone: The read halts 3 residues ahead of the CDR3 end, with the missing end drawn from the germline J gene. The chain has TRBV7-6 and TRBJ1-1; D is unresolved. Looked up from germline, CDR1 is SGHVS and CDR2 is FNYEAQ. The CDR3 is made up of 12 amino acids. CDR3 DNA (partial): TGTGCCAGCAGCGACGACATCTACGAG. Its translation: CASSDDIYE. The CDR3, in full, reads CASSDDIYEAFF.

Concerning this clone itself: The read finishes 3 residues shy of the CDR3 end, and the germline J gene is used to complete it. The chain couples TRBV7-2 to TRBJ2-2, with D unclear. The CDR3 runs 13 residues. The germline V gene encodes CDR1 SGHTA and CDR2 FQGNSA. Trimming removed 1 base from V and 8 bases from J, with 8 bases in between. This CDR3 is CASSLVVAGELFF. The covered CDR3 bases are TGTGCCAGCAGCTTAGTCGTAGCAGGGGAG.

This clone was counted only a few times. The observed sequence ends 3 residues before the CDR3 terminus, with the missing tail filled in from the germline J gene. This rearrangement joins TRBV2 to TRBJ2-1; D perhaps matches TRBD1 (6 bases). The V and J ends lost 4 bases and 6 bases respectively, with 13 bases between them. The CDR3 contains 14 residues. Germline CDR1 and CDR2: SNHLY and FYNNEI. The sequenced CDR3 bases are TGTGCCAGCAGTGCCAGGACAGACAGCAATGAG. It specifies CASSARTDSNE. The whole CDR3 is CASSARTDSNEQFF.

This clone was seen more than once but under ten times. The DNA ends 3 residues before the CDR3 does, and the rest of the CDR3 is filled in from the germline J gene. V is TRBV18 and J is TRBJ1-4; D gene uncertain. The V gene's germline CDR1 is KGHSH and CDR2 LQKENI. The CDR3 sequence is 17 residues long. The CDR3 loop is CASSPFPGAGGDSPLFF. The DNA read from the CDR3 is TGTGCCAGCTCACCATTCCCCGGCGCTGGCGGTGATTCACCA.

This clone was detected only a few times. The CDR3 goes on 3 residues after the read ends, and that part is filled in from the germline J gene. This sequence joins TRBV7-9 and TRBJ1-2, with no clear D. Germline CDR1 and CDR2: SEHNR and FQNEAQ (reference sequence). The CDR3 totals 13 residues. The CDR3 region is CASSPGLTDTYTF. The sequenced part of the CDR3 DNA is TGTGCCAGCAGCCCCGGCCTCACAGATACC.

This clone appeared many times. The read falls 3 residues short of the CDR3 end, and the missing part is taken from the germline J gene. V usage is TRBV19 and J usage is TRBJ2-3, with 12 bases aligning to TRBD2. The CDR3 contains 18 residues. In germline, CDR1 is LNHDA, CDR2 SQIVND (reference sequence). Trimming removed 5 bases from V and 1 base from J; junction bases left unmatched: 10. The CDR3 DNA, read in part, is TGTGCCAGTAGTGCCAGGACTAGCGGGATATCGGGCACAGATACG. This codes for CASSARTSGISGTDT. The whole CDR3 is CASSARTSGISGTDTQYF. The full variable domain, with the rest looked up from reference TRBV19 and TRBJ2-3, is DGGITQSPKYLFRKEGQNVTLSCEQNLNHDAMYWYRQDPGQGLRLIYYSQIVNDFQKGDIAEGYSVSREKKESFPLTVTSAQKNPTAFYLCASSARTSGISGTDTQYFGPGTRLTVL.

This clone occurred a few times. The read is 3 residues too short to cover the CDR3 end, so that end is filled in from the germline J gene. The chain uses TRBV2 and TRBJ2-3; D call uncertain. CDR1 is SNHLY, CDR2 FYNNEI, per germline. This CDR3 spans 12 amino acids. CDR3 DNA, as far as it was read: TGTGCCAGCAAGCCAAACCAAGAGACG. Its translation: CASKPNQET. The entire CDR3 is CASKPNQETQYF.

This clone has ten or more counts. The CDR3 is cut off 3 residues early in the read; its end comes from the germline J gene. The gene calls are TRBV29-1 and TRBJ1-1; 9 bases fit TRBD1. Germline loops: CDR1 SQVTM, CDR2 ANQGSEA. Germline trimming cut 4 bases from V and 4 bases from J; bases unmatched to any gene: 7. This CDR3 spans 14 amino acids. The CDR3: CSVGPGQGGTEAFF. The DNA read from the CDR3 is TGCAGCGTTGGTCCGGGACAGGGAGGCACTGAA.

There are many counts of this clone. The covered CDR3 bases are TGTGCCAGCAGTGAATCTAGGGGGCATGGC. It specifies CASSESRGHG. The whole CDR3 region reads CASSESRGHGYTF. The J gene is TRBJ1-2, the V gene TRBV2, with 7 bases lining up with TRBD1. The sequenced fragment ends 3 residues before the CDR3 boundary, so the rest is inferred from the germline J gene. Germline CDR1 is SNHLY and CDR2 is FYNNEI. The CDR3 is 13 amino acids. J lost 6 bases, V lost 2 bases, and 3 bases had no gene match. Complete variable domain (other parts from reference TRBV2 and TRBJ1-2): EPEVTQTPSHQVTQMGQEVILRCVPISNHLYFYWYRQILGQKVEFLVSFYNNEISEKSEIFDDQFSVERPDGSNFTLKIRSTKLEDSAMYFCASSESRGHGYTFGSGTRLTVV.

This clone was counted at least ten times. Partial CDR3 DNA: TGCAGTGCTAGTCATTCGGCAGGGCTGGAGACC. Amino acids: CSASHSAGLET. In full, the CDR3 is CSASHSAGLETQYF. The chain couples TRBV20-1 to TRBJ2-5, with a possible D match to TRBD1 (5 bases). The read is 3 residues too short to cover the CDR3 end, so that end is filled in from the germline J gene. The CDR3 sequence is 14 residues long. Germline CDR1 DFQATT, CDR2 SNEGSKA (reference sequence). V was cut by 3 bases and J by 5 bases, with 16 bases left in between.